The T cell receptor (beta chain) described here comes from a study of T cells after yellow fever vaccination. CDR1 and CDR2 from the germline V gene are LNHNV and YYDKDF (reference sequence). V was cut by 5 bases and J by 5 bases, with 21 bases left in between. This CDR3 is 16 amino acids long. This clonotype was picked up a small number of times. MiXCR, applied by TCRdb to the 5' RACE reads, yields one record per CDR3 protein. The sample includes 300,000 to 400,000 distinct CDR3 sequences, 4% of them seen just once. Sequencing used PBMCs, obtained 5 days after the yellow fever booster vaccination. The chain recombines TRBV15 with TRBJ2-5; D may be TRBD2 (5 bases). The clonotype comes from a man in his late teens or twenties who received the YFV17D yellow fever vaccine. The CDR3 DNA sequence: TGTGCCACCAGCGCCCGAGAGGGCCCGATTGGGGAGACCCAGTACTTC. Residues: CATSAREGPIGETQYF.